These 17 T cell receptor beta chains were all obtained from the same sample, sequenced in a study of beta chain features in type 1 diabetes. Since all of the isolated RNA was reverse transcribed, expressed TCRB transcripts were what got sequenced. TCRdb's copy holds only in-frame clones and misses some; the assay was immunoSEQ multiplex PCR. The table lists 200,000 to 300,000 clones, around 14% of them singletons. Findings of the study overall: Moderate yet significant TCRB CDR3 shortening was seen in Type 1 diabetes patients in all four CD4+ subsets.

Antigens for these TCRs are unknown. Sequenced: naive CD4+ T cells from blood. These receptors were collected from a man aged 30-40 years with type 1 diabetes.

This clone was counted a few times. The genes are TRBV9 and TRBJ1-2; 8 bases agree with TRBD1. In germline, CDR1 is SGDLS, CDR2 YYNGEE. This CDR3 is built from 13 residues. V lost 4 bases, J lost 6 bases, and 5 bases stayed unmatched. CDR3 nucleotide sequence: TGTGCCAGCAGCCCAGGGGGCTCAGATGGCTACACCTTC. Residues: CASSPGGSDGYTF.

As regards this clone: The sample holds other DNA sequences that translate to the same CDR3. The chain recombines TRBV10-3 with TRBJ2-7; 7 nucleotides match TRBD1. The CDR3 spans 12 residues. CDR1 and CDR2 from the germline V gene are ENHRY and SYGVKD. V shed 5 bases, J shed 3 bases, and the junction held 1 base outside the gene matches. CDR3 amino acids: CAISRDSYEQYF. The DNA for the CDR3 is TGTGCCATCAGTAGGGACAGCTACGAGCAGTACTTC.

This clone has a handful of counts. The chain couples TRBV9 to TRBJ1-1; D call uncertain. There are 14 residues in the CDR3. Deletions cut 1 base from V and 5 bases from J, with 12 bases between. CDR1 is SGDLS and CDR2 is YYNGEE in the germline V gene. The CDR3 DNA reads as TGTGCCAGCAGCGTATCGTCGCGGGGAACTGAAGCTTTCTTT. It yields the protein CASSVSSRGTEAFF.

V and J are TRBV6-5 and TRBJ2-7; the D gene is possibly TRBD2 (5 bases). Trimming removed 6 bases from V and 8 bases from J, with 17 bases in between. Per the germline V gene, CDR1 is MNHEY and CDR2 is SVGAGI. The CDR3 covers 13 residues. CDR3 bases: TGTGCCAGCAGCCTCGCTCCCGGGGATCAGCAGTACTTC. It yields the protein CASSLAPGDQQYF.

The chain uses TRBV30 and TRBJ1-3; unclear D gene. Germline CDR1 GTSNPN, CDR2 SVGIG (reference sequence). Deletions cut 5 bases from V and 3 bases from J, with 11 bases between. The CDR3 has 13 residues. CDR3 in amino acids: CAWVPGVGNTIYF. The CDR3 DNA reads TGTGCCTGGGTACCGGGAGTTGGAAACACCATATATTTT.

To note about this clone: The same CDR3 can be traced to other DNA sequences in this sample. The V and J genes are TRBV5-1 and TRBJ1-1; no clear D gene. Germline V lookup: CDR1 SGHRS, CDR2 YFSETQ. CDR3 length: 11 amino acids. V was clipped by 3 bases and J by 4 bases, with 4 bases between them. The CDR3 DNA reads TGCGCCAGCAGCTCATCCACTGAAGCTTTCTTT. As protein: CASSSSTEAFF.

This clone was detected only a few times. This chain connects TRBV9 to TRBJ1-1; the D is unclear. Trimming took off 4 bases at V and 1 base at J, with 14 bases between the two ends. From germline, CDR1 is SGDLS and CDR2 YYNGEE. CDR3 length: 15 residues. CDR3 DNA sequence: TGTGCCAGCAGCACTGTTTCAGGCAGGAACACTGAAGCTTTCTTT. This translates into CASSTVSGRNTEAFF.

This chain uses TRBV25-1 with TRBJ1-1; D unclear. Germline V gene sequence: CDR1 MGHDK, CDR2 SYGVNS. The CDR3 runs to 13 residues. V was clipped by 2 bases and J by 0 bases, with 4 bases between them. The CDR3 DNA reads TGTGCCAGCAGTGAAGGCCTGAACACTGAAGCTTTCTTT. As protein: CASSEGLNTEAFF.

The rearrangement links TRBV29-1 to TRBJ2-7; weak D call: TRBD1 (5 bases). The CDR3 covers 17 residues. With 1 base removed from V and 3 bases from J, the gap between germline ends came to 22 bases. Germline CDR1 and CDR2: SQVTM and ANQGSEA. The CDR3, as DNA: TGCAGCGTTGAAGCGGGCGTCAGGGATACCCCTAGCTACGAGCAGTACTTC. Residues: CSVEAGVRDTPSYEQYF.

This sequence joins TRBV19 and TRBJ2-7; 7 bases agree with TRBD1. This CDR3 has 15 residues. V lost 3 bases to trimming and J lost 5 bases; unmatched junction nucleotides: 10. Per germline, CDR1 LNHDA and CDR2 SQIVND (reference sequence). CDR3: CASSIPGQVRHEQYF. CDR3 coding DNA: TGTGCCAGTAGTATCCCTGGACAGGTACGCCACGAGCAGTACTTC.

In its sample, this clone was seen once. The rearrangement links TRBV2 to TRBJ1-4, with a weak D call TRBD1 (5 bases). The germline CDR1 and CDR2 sequences are SNHLY and FYNNEI. The CDR3 has 11 amino acids. Trimming cost V 8 bases and J 8 bases, with 9 bases left between them. This CDR3 is CASGGDEKLFF. As DNA, the CDR3 is TGTGCCAGCGGAGGGGACGAAAAACTGTTTTTT.

This chain connects TRBV5-1 to TRBJ2-7, with 8 bases aligning to TRBD2. Germline V lookup: CDR1 SGHRS, CDR2 YFSETQ. The CDR3 has 15 residues. With 0 bases clipped from V and 6 bases from J, the junction kept 8 bases outside the gene matches. The CDR3 DNA is TGCGCCAGCAGCTTGGCGGGGGGGCCCCTCGGCGAGCAGTACTTC. As protein: CASSLAGGPLGEQYF.

This clone was found a few times. The chain recombines TRBV30 with TRBJ2-1, with a tentative D call TRBD2 (5 bases). The germline gives CDR1 GTSNPN, CDR2 SVGIG (reference sequence). V was trimmed by 0 bases and J by 4 bases, leaving 13 bases between them. The CDR3 spans 15 residues. In DNA, the CDR3 is TGTGCCTGGAGTGTAGTAGCGTTGGGGTACAATGAGCAGTTCTTC. Its protein is CAWSVVALGYNEQFF.

This clone was picked up a small number of times. The V call is TRBV5-1, the J call TRBJ2-7, with D possibly TRBD1 on 6 matching bases. V lost 1 base and J lost 4, with 12 bases in between. The germline gives CDR1 SGHRS, CDR2 YFSETQ. The CDR3 contains 14 residues. The CDR3 coding sequence is TGCGCCAGCAGCTTGCTCGGACAGCAATACGAGCAGTACTTC. Translated, it gives CASSLLGQQYEQYF. Full variable domain (missing parts from reference TRBV5-1 and TRBJ2-7): KAGVTQTPRYLIKTRGQQVTLSCSPISGHRSVSWYQQTPGQGLQFLFEYFSETQRNKGNFPGRFSGRQFSNSRSEMNVSTLELGDSALYLCASSLLGQQYEQYFGPGTRLTVT.

This clone has a handful of counts. V gene TRBV19 combines with J gene TRBJ1-1; TRBD1 agrees at 8 bases. This CDR3 contains 14 residues. Germline CDR1 is LNHDA and CDR2 is SQIVND (reference sequence). J gave up 3 bases and V 1 base, and 1 base lay outside the gene matches. The CDR3 DNA sequence: TGTGCCAGTAGTATAGGGGGACAGGACACTGAAGCTTTCTTT. This translates into CASSIGGQDTEAFF.

V and J are TRBV6-5 and TRBJ1-2, with D tentatively TRBD1 (6 bases). V gave up 5 bases and J gave up 2 bases, with 12 bases separating them. This CDR3 has 14 amino acids. Per germline, CDR1 MNHEY and CDR2 SVGAGI. The chain's CDR3 is CASSEPTGNYGYTF. In DNA form, the CDR3 reads TGTGCCAGCAGTGAACCAACAGGGAACTATGGCTACACCTTC.

For the CDR3, the DNA is TGTGCCAGTAGTAGGGAAAGTACCCTAGCGACAAGGAGCTCCTACGAGCAGTACTTC. As protein: CASSRESTLATRSSYEQYF. The chain joins TRBV19 to TRBJ2-7, with D maybe TRBD2 (6 bases). CDR3 length: 19 residues. Trimming removed 4 bases at V and 0 bases at J, with 25 bases between. Looked up from germline, CDR1 is LNHDA and CDR2 is SQIVND (reference sequence).